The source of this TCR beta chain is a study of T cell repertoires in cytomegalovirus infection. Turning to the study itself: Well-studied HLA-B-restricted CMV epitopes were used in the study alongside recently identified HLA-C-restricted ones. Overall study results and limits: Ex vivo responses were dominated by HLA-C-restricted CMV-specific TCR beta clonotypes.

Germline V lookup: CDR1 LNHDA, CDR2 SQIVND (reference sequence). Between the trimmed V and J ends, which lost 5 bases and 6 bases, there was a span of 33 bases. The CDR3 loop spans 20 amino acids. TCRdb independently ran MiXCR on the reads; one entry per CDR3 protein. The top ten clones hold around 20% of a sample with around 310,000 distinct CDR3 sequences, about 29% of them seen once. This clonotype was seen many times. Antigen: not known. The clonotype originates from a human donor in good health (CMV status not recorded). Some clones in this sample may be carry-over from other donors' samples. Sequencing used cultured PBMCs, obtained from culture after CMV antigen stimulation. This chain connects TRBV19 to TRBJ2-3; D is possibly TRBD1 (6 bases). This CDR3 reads CASSASTGMDLLGLSDTQYF. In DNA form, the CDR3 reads TGTGCCAGTAGTGCCTCCACAGGGATGGATCTTCTCGGCCTCAGCGATACGCAGTATTTT.